This TCR beta chain was identified during a study of T cell responses to AZD1222 COVID-19 vaccine (dated by TCRdb to 2020 to 2023). A note on the overall study: TCR sequencing was performed for roughly 250 trial participants, of whom about 200 were given two doses of AZD1222 and 26 were given two doses of MenACWY control vaccine. Trial participants were enrolled into age subgroups of 18-55, 56-69 and 70-plus years, which contained around 150, 28 and 57 TCR-sequenced participants, respectively.

The time point label, read with the paper, signifies: about 28 days (+/-7) after the second vaccine dose. AZD1222 recipients with second doses at about 4 weeks or about 12 weeks were pooled, because spike-specific TCR depth and breadth did not differ between schedules. The vaccinee samples were drawn from two UK trials, COV001 and COV002, one of which was a single-blind randomized controlled phase 2/3 trial testing AZD1222 (ChAdOx1 nCoV-19) in healthy adults. For TCRbeta chain sequencing, PBMC samples from trial participants were taken at day 0 and at day 28 after the second dose. The CDR3 regions of human TCRbeta chains were subjected to immunosequencing. For the original study's pipeline: Repertoire TCRs were matched against a reference library of SARS-CoV-2-specific TCRs generated with the MIRA antigen-specificity platform. Breadth was defined as the fraction of unique TCRs that were SARS-CoV-2-associated, and depth was defined as the fraction of total T cells that were SARS-CoV-2-associated. Using the MIRA data, each spike-specific TCR was assigned both to the spike region to which the TCR was reactive and to a CD4 or CD8 class. Log10-transformed breadth and depth values were compared by one-way ANOVA with Sidak's multiple comparisons tests. TCRdb limited this immuneACCESS table to in-frame rearrangements with V and J called. A share of clones is missing; checked studies link under half to unresolved V genes, and the rest is unexplained. From that table come the V and J calls and clone size; the DNA was used to work out D and trimming. The sample table records roughly 170,000 clones; 90% to 95% of these occur just once. The ten largest account for around 1.6% of the sample.

From the cysteine through the phenylalanine, the CDR3 covers 15 amino acids. The kept DNA is CDR3 alone, 45 bases in frame from the first base. The germline V gene (reference sequence) gives CDR1 as LNHNV and CDR2 as YYDKDF. From V the trimming removes 8 bases and from J it removes 5 bases, while the gene matches leave 13 bases of the junction unaccounted for. As for this clone: Its antigen is still unknown. Base qualities are not recorded, but no much larger clone differs from it by a single base.

Here is what the overall study found, with its caveats: Because no day 14 peak-response samples were available, the repertoires could be characterized only after the peak T cell response. The 56-69-year group was small, and its depth increase did not reach significance, likely because of low power. After two AZD1222 doses, both the breadth and the depth of spike-specific TCRs were significantly higher than at day 0 and than in MenACWY recipients. CD4 TCRs associated with the vaccine covered the entire spike protein, and the dominant responses were in regions 160-218 and 743-854. Participants were mostly white British and included more females than males, and it was suggested by the authors that clonal diversity may have been underestimated. Conclusions about previously exposed vaccinees were limited because only 5 or 6 AZD1222 recipients were SARS-CoV-2 seropositive at baseline. Epitopes outside the regions mutated in the B.1.351 and B.1.1.7 variants were reportedly recognized by nearly half of the unique spike-specific TCRs.

Rearrangement joined TRBV15 to TRBJ2-5, with 8 bases matching TRBD1. The source is an adult who received the AZD1222 COVID-19 vaccine. The input for sequencing was peripheral blood, taken 28 days after the second AZD1222 dose. The CDR3 has the sequence CATSRHRGTTETQYF. In nucleotides, the sequence is TGTGCCACCTCAAGACACAGGGGGACGACGGAGACCCAGTACTTC.